The present T cell receptor (beta chain) was sequenced within a study of T-cell memory formation after mild COVID-19. Study-wide context: Among the donors, TCR clusters were largely specific to each donor.

TCRdb called the 5' RACE reads again in MiXCR, with one record for every CDR3 protein. This sample yields around 130,000 distinct CDR3 sequences, of which 15% to 20% are seen a single time; about 5.2% belongs to the top ten. In its sample, this clonotype was seen many times. What was sequenced was PBMCs or a T cell subset sorted from them (not recorded which). This TCR was recovered from a man between 18 and 35 years old who had mild COVID-19 (a few samples of this study predate the infection). Cell type and time point are not known.

CDR3: CASRGFTDTQYF. In DNA form, the CDR3 reads TGTGCCAGCAGGGGGTTCACAGATACGCAGTATTTT. J is TRBJ2-3 and V is TRBV11-1; D ambiguous. CDR1 is SGHAT and CDR2 is FQDESV in the germline V gene (reference sequence). The CDR3 contains 12 residues. Trimming left V 6 bases short and J 2 bases short, with 6 bases between.